Presented here are 23 T cell receptor beta chains from one specimen sequenced in a study of monozygotic twins with inflammatory bowel disease. After re-calling the 5' RACE reads, TCRdb lists one entry per CDR3 protein, DNA absent. Its listing shows about 210,000 distinct CDR3 sequences. The specimen was blood. Source of these receptors: a human donor with ulcerative colitis or Crohn's disease, or a healthy co-twin of an affected twin (not recorded which).

The chain couples TRBV20-1 to TRBJ1-1; the TCRdb D gene call, TRBD1, has no DNA to confirm it. Germline assignment: CDR1 DFQATT and CDR2 SNEGSKA (reference sequence). This CDR3 contains 13 residues. CDR3 protein: CSARKQGDTEAFF.

This chain joins TRBV13 and TRBJ1-1; TCRdb's D gene call, TRBD1, goes unchecked for lack of DNA. The CDR3 spans 15 residues. Germline lookup yields CDR1 PRHDT and CDR2 FYEKMQ (reference sequence). CDR3 region: CASSFPRGQGREAFF.

V is TRBV4-3 and J is TRBJ1-5. There are 15 residues in the CDR3. Germline V gene sequence: CDR1 LGHNA, CDR2 YSLEER. This chain's CDR3 is CASSQEEGQGQPQHF.

The rearrangement links TRBV20-1 to TRBJ1-4. Germline CDR1 and CDR2: DFQATT and SNEGSKA (reference sequence). CDR3 length: 13 residues. CDR3 region: CSARVQGGEKLFF.

This chain uses TRBV5-5 with TRBJ2-3. Germline V gene lookup returns CDR1 SGHKS and CDR2 YYEKEE (reference sequence). This CDR3 region has 14 residues. The CDR3 is CASSLLASTDTQYF.

This chain connects TRBV18 to TRBJ2-7. CDR3 length: 12 amino acids. The germline CDR1 and CDR2 sequences are KGHSH and LQKENI. The CDR3 reads CASSPPTDEQYF. Complete variable domain (other parts from reference TRBV18 and TRBJ2-7): NAGVMQNPRHLVRRRGQEARLRCSPMKGHSHVYWYRQLPEEGLKFMVYLQKENIIDESGMPKERFSAEFPKEGPSILRIQQVVRGDSAAYFCASSPPTDEQYFGPGTRLTVT.

The chain is built from TRBV12-3 or TRBV12-4 and TRBJ2-2; absent DNA, TCRdb's TRBD1 call cannot be checked. The CDR3 has 16 residues. This CDR3 is CASSSPRTETTGELFF.

The CDR3 spells CASSAPAGKAFF. The gene calls are TRBV6-5 and TRBJ1-1. Per the germline V gene, CDR1 is MNHEY and CDR2 is SVGAGI. This CDR3 contains 12 residues.

V and J are TRBV7-2 and TRBJ2-7; TCRdb's D call of TRBD1 is untestable without DNA. Germline lookup yields CDR1 SGHTA and CDR2 FQGNSA. The CDR3 extends over 15 amino acids. CDR3 loop: CASSLSWGQGNEQYF.

The V gene is TRBV6-2 or TRBV6-3, the J gene TRBJ2-1; the TRBD2 assignment by TCRdb is unverifiable without DNA. CDR1 is MNHEY, CDR2 SVGEGT, per germline. This CDR3 contains 14 residues. This chain's CDR3 is CASRRAGGNNEQFF.

Here the CDR3 reads CASSLAGGGGYNEQFF. The genes are TRBV7-2 and TRBJ2-1; the TCRdb call, TRBD1, lacks DNA for checking. Germline-derived CDR1 and CDR2 are SGHTA and FQGNSA. The CDR3 covers 16 residues. Full variable domain (outside the CDR3, taken from reference TRBV7-2 and TRBJ2-1): GAGVSQSPSNKVTEKGKDVELRCDPISGHTALYWYRQSLGQGLEFLIYFQGNSAPDKSGLPSDRFSAERTGGSVSTLTIQRTQQEDSAVYLCASSLAGGGGYNEQFFGPGTRLTVL.

This chain uses TRBV19 with TRBJ2-1; TCRdb's D call of TRBD2 is untestable without DNA. CDR1 is LNHDA and CDR2 is SQIVND in the germline V gene (reference sequence). The CDR3 totals 16 residues. The CDR3: CASSIGGLLSYNEQFF.

The genes are TRBV3-1 and TRBJ1-3; TCRdb calls TRBD1, which cannot be checked without DNA. Germline CDR1 LGHDT, CDR2 YNNKEL (reference sequence). This CDR3 is 19 amino acids long. The CDR3 here is CASSLPEAGGCSSGNTIYF.

V usage is TRBV13 and J usage is TRBJ1-2. The CDR3 is 16 residues long. The germline gives CDR1 PRHDT, CDR2 FYEKMQ (reference sequence). The CDR3 sequence: CASSLFDTAVSYGYTF.

The chain carries TRBV5-1 and TRBJ1-1. This CDR3 comprises 14 residues. Germline V CDR1 and CDR2: SGHRS, YFSETQ. The CDR3 spells CASSLVRTDTEAFF.

CDR3 sequence reads: CASSVSRGTEAFF. The chain is built from TRBV6-1 and TRBJ1-1; lacking DNA, the TRBD1 call made by TCRdb goes unchecked. The V gene's germline CDR1 is MNHNS and CDR2 SASEGT. The CDR3 sequence is 13 residues long.

V usage is TRBV6-6 and J usage is TRBJ1-1; the D call of TRBD1 rests on TCRdb alone, since no DNA is present to check it. The CDR3 length is 13 residues. Germline lookup yields CDR1 MNHNY and CDR2 SVGAGI (reference sequence). CDR3 amino acids: CASSSTGNPEAFF.

V gene TRBV15 combines with J gene TRBJ2-3. CDR3 size: 13 residues. CDR1 and CDR2 (germline): LNHNV, YYDKDF (reference sequence). CDR3 protein: CATSSGPLARQYF.

This chain connects TRBV2 to TRBJ2-6. Per the germline V gene, CDR1 is SNHLY and CDR2 is FYNNEI. The CDR3 has 16 residues. This chain's CDR3 is CASSETRFSGANVLTF.

The chain is built from TRBV20-1 and TRBJ2-1; lacking DNA, the TRBD2 call made by TCRdb goes unchecked. This CDR3 region has 18 residues. The germline CDR1 and CDR2 sequences are DFQATT and SNEGSKA (reference sequence). The CDR3 sequence is CSARDQGSSGGTYNEQFF.

The rearrangement links TRBV29-1 to TRBJ1-1; TCRdb returns TRBD1, unconfirmable since there is no DNA. CDR1 is SQVTM and CDR2 is ANQGSEA in the germline V gene. The CDR3 contains 14 residues. The chain's CDR3 is CSATLPPGSTEAFF.

This chain uses TRBV9 with TRBJ1-1; checking the TCRdb D call of TRBD1 is not possible without DNA. The CDR3 extends over 15 amino acids. The germline gives CDR1 SGDLS, CDR2 YYNGEE. The CDR3 spells CASSRDRDWNTEAFF.

The J gene is TRBJ2-1, the V gene TRBV7-8; TCRdb's D call, TRBD1, is unchecked because there is no DNA. This CDR3 has 17 residues. Germline values: CDR1 SGHVS, CDR2 FQNEAQ. CDR3 region: CASTLETSGRWGIEQFF.